This T cell receptor beta chain was obtained from a study of monozygotic twins with inflammatory bowel disease. The germline V gene encodes CDR1 MDHEN and CDR2 SYDVKM. The CDR3 runs 15 residues. Each CDR3 protein gets one entry in TCRdb, which reprocessed the 5' RACE reads and gives no DNA. The sample table sets out roughly 160,000 distinct CDR3 sequences. This chain links TRBV28 with TRBJ2-1. The specimen sequenced was blood. The receptor comes from a human donor with ulcerative colitis or Crohn's disease, or a healthy co-twin of an affected twin (not recorded which). The CDR3 loop reads CASSLSTENNNEQFF.